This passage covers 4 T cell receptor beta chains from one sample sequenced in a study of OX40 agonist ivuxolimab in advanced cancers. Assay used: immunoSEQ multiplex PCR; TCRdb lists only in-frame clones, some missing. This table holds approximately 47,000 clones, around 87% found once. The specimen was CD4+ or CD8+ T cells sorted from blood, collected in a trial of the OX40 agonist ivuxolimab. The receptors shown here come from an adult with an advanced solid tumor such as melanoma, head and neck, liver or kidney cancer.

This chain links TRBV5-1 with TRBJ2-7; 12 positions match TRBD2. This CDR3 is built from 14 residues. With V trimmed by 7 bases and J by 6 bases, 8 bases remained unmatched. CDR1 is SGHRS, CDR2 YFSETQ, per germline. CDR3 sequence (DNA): TGCGCCAGCGGAACCGGGACTAGCGGGTTCGAGCAGTACTTC. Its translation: CASGTGTSGFEQYF.

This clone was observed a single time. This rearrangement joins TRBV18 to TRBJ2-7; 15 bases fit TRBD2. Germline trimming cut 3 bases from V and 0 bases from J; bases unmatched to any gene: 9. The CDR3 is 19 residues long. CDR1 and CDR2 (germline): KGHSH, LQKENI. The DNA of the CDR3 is TGTGCCAGCTCACCTGGACTAGCGGGAGGGACTAGGAGCTCCTACGAGCAGTACTTC. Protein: CASSPGLAGGTRSSYEQYF.

CDR3 sequence: CASSFRTGNTIYF. The CDR3 DNA reads TGTGCCAGCAGCTTCCGAACCGGGAACACCATATATTTT. The rearrangement joins TRBV11-2 to TRBJ1-3; D is unresolved. The ends were cut back, 3 bases at V and 7 bases at J, with 10 bases in the middle. The germline V gene has CDR1 SGHAT and CDR2 FQNNGV. The CDR3 spans 13 residues.

CDR3 amino acids: CASSFSPSYEQYF. The DNA of the CDR3 is TGTGCCAGCAGCTTTAGCCCCTCCTACGAGCAGTACTTC. The chain combines TRBV7-3 with TRBJ2-7, with D unresolved. The CDR3 has 13 residues. Germline CDR1 reads SGHTA; CDR2 reads FQGTGA. The V end was cut by 3 bases, the J end by 0 bases, with 6 bases between. Using reference TRBV7-3 and TRBJ2-7 for the parts outside the CDR3, the full variable domain is GAGVSQTPSNKVTEKGKYVELRCDPISGHTALYWYRQSLGQGPEFLIYFQGTGAADDSGLPNDRFFAVRPEGSVSTLKIQRTERGDSAVYLCASSFSPSYEQYFGPGTRLTVT.